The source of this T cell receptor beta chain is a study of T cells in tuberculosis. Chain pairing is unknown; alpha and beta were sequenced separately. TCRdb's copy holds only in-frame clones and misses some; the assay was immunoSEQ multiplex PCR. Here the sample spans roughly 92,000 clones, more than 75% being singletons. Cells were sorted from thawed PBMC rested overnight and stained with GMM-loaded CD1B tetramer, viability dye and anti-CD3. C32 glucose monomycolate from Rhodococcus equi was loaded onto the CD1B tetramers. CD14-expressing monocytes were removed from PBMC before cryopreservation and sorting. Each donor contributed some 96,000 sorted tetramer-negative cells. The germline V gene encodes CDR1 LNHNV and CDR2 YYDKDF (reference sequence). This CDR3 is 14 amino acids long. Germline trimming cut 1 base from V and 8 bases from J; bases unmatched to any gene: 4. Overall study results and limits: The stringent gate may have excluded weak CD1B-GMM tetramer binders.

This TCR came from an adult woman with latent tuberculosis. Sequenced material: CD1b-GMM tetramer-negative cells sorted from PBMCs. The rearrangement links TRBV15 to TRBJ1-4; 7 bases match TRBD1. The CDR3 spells CATSRGQGGEKLFF. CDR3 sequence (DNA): TGTGCCACCAGCAGAGGACAGGGTGGAGAAAAACTGTTTTTT. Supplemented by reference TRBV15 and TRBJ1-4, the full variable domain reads DAMVIQNPRYQVTQFGKPVTLSCSQTLNHNVMYWYQQKSSQAPKLLFHYYDKDFNNEADTPDNFQSRRPNTSFCFLDIRSPGLGDTAMYLCATSRGQGGEKLFFGSGTQLSVL.